This T cell receptor (beta chain) was captured in a study of blood T cell repertoires in COVID-19. In the study overall: The United States, Italy and Spain supplied acute and convalescent COVID-19 samples. Sources were T cells, B-cell-depleted T cells, or PBMCs; the material itself was cDNA or gDNA.

This clone has just one count. Sequenced by immunoSEQ multiplex PCR; TCRdb stores in-frame clones only, minus some. The table includes roughly 140,000 clones, 84% detected once. V dropped 5 bases and J dropped 7 bases, with 14 bases sitting between them. Germline V CDR1 and CDR2: MNHEY, SVGAGI. There are 14 residues in the CDR3. The chain is built from TRBV6-5 and TRBJ1-4; a weak D match, TRBD1 (6 bases). This sequence originates from a man aged 60 to 69 with active or convalescent COVID-19. The sample was peripheral blood. CDR3 region: CASSTAGVGEKLFF. CDR3 bases: TGTGCCAGCAGTACGGCAGGGGTGGGTGAAAAACTGTTTTTT.